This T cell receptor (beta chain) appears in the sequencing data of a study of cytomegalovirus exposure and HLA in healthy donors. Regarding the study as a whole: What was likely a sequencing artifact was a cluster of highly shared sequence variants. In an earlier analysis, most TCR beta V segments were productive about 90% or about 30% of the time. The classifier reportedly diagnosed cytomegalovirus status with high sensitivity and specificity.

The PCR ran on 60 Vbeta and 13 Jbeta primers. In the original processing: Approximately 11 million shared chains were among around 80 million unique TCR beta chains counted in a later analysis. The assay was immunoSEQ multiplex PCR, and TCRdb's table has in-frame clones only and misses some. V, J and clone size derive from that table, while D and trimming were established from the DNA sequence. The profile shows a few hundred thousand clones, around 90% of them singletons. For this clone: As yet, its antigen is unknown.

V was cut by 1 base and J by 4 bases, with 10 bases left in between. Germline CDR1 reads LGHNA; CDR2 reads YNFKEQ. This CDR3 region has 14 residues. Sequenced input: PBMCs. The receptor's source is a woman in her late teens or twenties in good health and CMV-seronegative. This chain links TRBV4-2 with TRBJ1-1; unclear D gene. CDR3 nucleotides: TGTGCCAGCAGCCAAGCCGCCCGGGGCACTGAAGCTTTCTTT. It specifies CASSQAARGTEAFF.